Listed below are T cell receptor beta chains from one sample, sequenced in a study of Graves' ophthalmopathy and Graves' hyperthyroidism. TCRdb re-called the multiplex PCR reads with MiXCR, one entry per CDR3 protein. The repertoire holds hundreds of thousands of distinct CDR3 sequences, with around 15% as singletons. Sample: blood. These receptors were taken from a young woman with Graves' ophthalmopathy. Both conserved end residues are part of each CDR3. The D gene is left open where the match is weak. Clone size, where shown, is once, few, many, or a class for clones that have expanded.

D gene,V gene,J gene,clone size,CDR3 DNA,CDR3 protein
TRBD1,TRBV7-2,TRBJ1-1,NA,TGTGCCAGCAGCTTTAGCAGGGGGAGCACTGAAGCTTTCTTT,CASSFSRGSTEAFF
NA,TRBV3-1,TRBJ1-2,many,TGTGCCAGCAGCCAGGCGGGACCCCAGCACTATGGCTACACCTTC,CASSQAGPQHYGYTF
NA,TRBV9,TRBJ2-7,many,TGTGCCAGCAGCGTAGGGTCCTTGAGCTCCTACGAGCAGTACTTC,CASSVGSLSSYEQYF
TRBD1,TRBV5-1,TRBJ2-7,many,TGCGCCAGCAGCTTGGAGGGACAGGGGGCTCTCTCCTACGAGCAGTACTTC,CASSLEGQGALSYEQYF
NA,TRBV24-1,TRBJ2-2,few,TGTGCCACCAGTGGTGCGGGACGCACCGGGGAGCTGTTTTTT,CATSGAGRTGELFF
NA,TRBV20-1,TRBJ1-2,many,TGCAGTGCCCTGCTATGGGTGACGGCAGGGGGCTACACCTTC,CSALLWVTAGGYTF
TRBD1,TRBV10-3,TRBJ2-7,many,TGTGCCATCAGTGAGTTTTTCGGGACAGCCCCCTACGAGCAGTACTTC,CAISEFFGTAPYEQYF
TRBD1,TRBV4-1,TRBJ1-2,many,TGCGCCAGCAGCCAAGGACAGGGGACGGCCAATTTTAACTATGGCTACACCTTC,CASSQGQGTANFNYGYTF
NA,TRBV30,TRBJ1-6,few,TGTGCCTGGAGTTTAACAGGGAGGGATTCACCCCTCCACTTT,CAWSLTGRDSPLHF
NA,TRBV30,TRBJ1-5,NA,TGTGCCTGGAGCGGAGGGCGGCGGAGCAATCAGCCCCAGCATTTT,CAWSGGRRSNQPQHF
TRBD1,TRBV5-1,TRBJ1-2,many,TGCGCCAGCAGCTGGACAGGGGGCGAAAGCTACACCTTC,CASSWTGGESYTF